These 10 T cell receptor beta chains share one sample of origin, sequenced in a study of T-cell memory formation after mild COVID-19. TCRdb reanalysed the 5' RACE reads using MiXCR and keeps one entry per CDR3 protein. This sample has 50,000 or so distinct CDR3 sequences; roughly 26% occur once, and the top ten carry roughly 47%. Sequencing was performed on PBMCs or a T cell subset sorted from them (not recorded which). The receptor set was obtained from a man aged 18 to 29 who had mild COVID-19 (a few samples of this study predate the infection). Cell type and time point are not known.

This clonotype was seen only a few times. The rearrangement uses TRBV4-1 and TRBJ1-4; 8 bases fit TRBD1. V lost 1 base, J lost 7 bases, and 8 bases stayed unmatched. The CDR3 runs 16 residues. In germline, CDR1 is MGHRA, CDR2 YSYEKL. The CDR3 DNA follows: TGCGCCAGCAGCCAAGTTCACGGCAGGGGGCGTGAAAAACTGTTTTTT. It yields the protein CASSQVHGRGREKLFF.

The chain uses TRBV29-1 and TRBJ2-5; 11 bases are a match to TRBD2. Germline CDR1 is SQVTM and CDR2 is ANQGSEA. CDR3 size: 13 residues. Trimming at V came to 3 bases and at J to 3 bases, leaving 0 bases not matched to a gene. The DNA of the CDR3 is TGCAGCGTTGAGGGACTAGCGGAAGAGACCCAGTACTTC. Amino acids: CSVEGLAEETQYF.

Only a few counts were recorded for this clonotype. CDR3 bases: TGCGCCAGCAGCCTCACAGGGTCCGATCAAGAGACCCAGTACTTC. Translated, it gives CASSLTGSDQETQYF. The chain links TRBV5-1 to TRBJ2-5; possibly TRBD1 for D (6 bases). CDR3 length: 15 amino acids. From germline, CDR1 is SGHRS and CDR2 YFSETQ. Trimming pared 4 bases from V and 2 bases from J, leaving 15 bases between.

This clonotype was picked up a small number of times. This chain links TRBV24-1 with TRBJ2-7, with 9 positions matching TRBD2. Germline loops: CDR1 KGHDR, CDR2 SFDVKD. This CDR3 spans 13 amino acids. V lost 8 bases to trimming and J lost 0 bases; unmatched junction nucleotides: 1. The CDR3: CATTGLASYEQYF. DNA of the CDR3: TGTGCCACCACGGGACTAGCCTCCTACGAGCAGTACTTC.

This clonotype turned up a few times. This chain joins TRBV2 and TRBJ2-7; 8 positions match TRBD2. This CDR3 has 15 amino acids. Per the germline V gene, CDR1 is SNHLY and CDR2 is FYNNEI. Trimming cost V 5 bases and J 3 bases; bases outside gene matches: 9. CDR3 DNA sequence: TGTGCCAGCAGTCCCGGCGGGGGGCTATTCTACGAGCAGTACTTC. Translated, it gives CASSPGGGLFYEQYF.

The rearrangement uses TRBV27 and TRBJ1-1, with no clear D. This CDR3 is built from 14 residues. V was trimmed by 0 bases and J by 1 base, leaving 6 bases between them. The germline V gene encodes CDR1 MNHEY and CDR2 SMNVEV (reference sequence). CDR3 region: CASSLSFTNTEAFF. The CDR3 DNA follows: TGTGCCAGCAGTTTATCTTTCACGAACACTGAAGCTTTCTTT.

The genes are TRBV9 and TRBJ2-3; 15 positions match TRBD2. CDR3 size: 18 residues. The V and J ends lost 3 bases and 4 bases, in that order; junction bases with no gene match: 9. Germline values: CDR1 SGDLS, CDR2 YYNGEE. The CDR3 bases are TGTGCCAGCAGCGGAGGGACTAGCGGGGGGCCGAGGTCAGATACGCAGTATTTT. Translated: CASSGGTSGGPRSDTQYF. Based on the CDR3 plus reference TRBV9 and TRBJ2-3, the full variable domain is DSGVTQTPKHLITATGQRVTLRCSPRSGDLSVYWYQQSLDQGLQFLIQYYNGEERAKGNILERFSAQQFPDLHSELNLSSLELGDSALYFCASSGGTSGGPRSDTQYFGPGTRLTVL.

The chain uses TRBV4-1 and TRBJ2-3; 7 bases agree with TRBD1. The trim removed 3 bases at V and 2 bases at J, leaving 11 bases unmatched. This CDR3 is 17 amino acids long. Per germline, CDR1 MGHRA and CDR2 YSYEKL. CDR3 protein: CASSHNPGQETTDTQYF. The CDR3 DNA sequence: TGCGCCAGCAGCCACAACCCCGGACAGGAGACCACAGATACGCAGTATTTT.

CDR3 loop: CASSPGLAGGIFTDTQYF. For the CDR3, the DNA is TGTGCCAGCAGTCCCGGACTAGCGGGGGGGATCTTCACAGATACGCAGTATTTT. The chain recombines TRBV27 with TRBJ2-3, with TRBD2 matching 15 bases. V shed 5 bases and J 2 bases; nucleotides not matched to a gene: 8. The CDR3 consists of 18 residues. Germline CDR1 and CDR2: MNHEY and SMNVEV (reference sequence).

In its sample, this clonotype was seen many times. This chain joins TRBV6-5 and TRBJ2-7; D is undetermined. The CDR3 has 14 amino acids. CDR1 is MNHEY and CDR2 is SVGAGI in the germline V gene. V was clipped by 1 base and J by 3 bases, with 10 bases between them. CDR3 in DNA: TGTGCCAGCAGTTACTACCCACGCTTCTACGAGCAGTACTTC. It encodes CASSYYPRFYEQYF.